This T cell receptor (beta chain) was sequenced during a study of cytomegalovirus exposure and HLA in healthy donors. This CDR3 region has 16 residues. The trim removed 6 bases at V and 4 bases at J, leaving 7 bases unmatched. From germline, CDR1 is SNHLY and CDR2 FYNNEI. Comment on this clone: What it recognizes is unknown.

A multiplex PCR was run with 60 Vbeta primers and 13 Jbeta primers. Sequenced by immunoSEQ multiplex PCR; TCRdb stores in-frame clones only, minus some. The table records 100,000 to 150,000 clones, 65% to 90% of them present only once. Overall study results and limits: The dataset shows that most TCR sequences were rare, while some public TCRs occurred in many donors. There was a cluster of highly shared sequence variants that was likely a sequencing artifact. Previously analyzed data showed that most TCR beta V segments were productive at a frequency of about 90% or about 30%.

This clonotype originated in a woman between 40 and 55 years old in good health and CMV-seronegative. Sequencing was done on a sample of PBMCs. V is TRBV2 and J is TRBJ1-4; 11 positions match TRBD1. This CDR3 reads CASSYAGTGGNEKLFF. The CDR3 DNA follows: TGTGCCAGCAGCTACGCTGGGACAGGGGGTAATGAAAAACTGTTTTTT.